This section outlines one TCR beta chain sequence together with its context. Its antigen is undetermined. Profiling relied on immunoSEQ multiplex PCR, and the TCRdb table lists in-frame clones only, not all of them. The data hold about 6,900 clones, with roughly 80% observed a single time. The sample comes from a study of OX40 agonist ivuxolimab in advanced cancers. Study details: Three individuals attained partial responses, comprising one hepatocellular carcinoma case and two cutaneous melanoma cases. Study-level findings and limits: Average numbers of expanded clones were greater in CD8+ T cells than in CD4+. At 0.1 to 3.0 mg/kg and by week 6, CD4+ and CD8+ T cells in the blood had expanded clonally. Some patients without response likewise showed low normalized clonal expansion.

In germline, CDR1 is SGDLS, CDR2 YYNGEE. This CDR3 region has 15 residues. V was pared by 0 bases and J by 5 bases, with 6 bases of the junction left unmatched. The starting material was CD4+ or CD8+ T cells sorted from blood, obtained in a trial of the OX40 agonist ivuxolimab. The gene calls are TRBV9 and TRBJ2-5, with TRBD2 matching 8 bases. The clonotype comes from an adult with an advanced solid tumor such as melanoma, head and neck, liver or kidney cancer. The CDR3 nucleotides are TGTGCCAGCAGCGTAGCGGGAGGGCCCGGGGAGACCCAGTACTTC. Protein sequence: CASSVAGGPGETQYF. Full variable domain (missing parts from reference TRBV9 and TRBJ2-5): DSGVTQTPKHLITATGQRVTLRCSPRSGDLSVYWYQQSLDQGLQFLIQYYNGEERAKGNILERFSAQQFPDLHSELNLSSLELGDSALYFCASSVAGGPGETQYFGPGTRLLVL.